The T cell receptor beta chain under discussion was sequenced for a study of control samples from healthy donors and cancer patients. The CDR3 is 8 amino acids in total, end residues counted. The data were produced by immunoSEQ multiplex PCR, yet TCRdb's version contains in-frame clones alone and is incomplete. The sample shows approximately 52,000 clones, 95% to 97% of them seen only once. A remark on this clone: The conserved final phenylalanine or tryptophan is absent from the CDR3, which likely points to a read error. No DNA is shown, since the ends of the CDR3 on it are uncertain; the CDR3 is the one TCRdb lists.

Sequencing used blood. The TCR originated in a woman younger than 35 in good health. This sequence joins TRBV21-1 and TRBJ2-4; the DNA was not used to check the table's D call, TRBD2. TRBV21-1 has pseudogene status. The CDR3 loop is CASESSGG.